Below are 13 T cell receptor beta chains sequenced from a single sample in a study of blood T cell repertoires in COVID-19. Here immunoSEQ multiplex PCR was the method, and the copy in TCRdb shows in-frame clones only, minus some. The data hold around 280,000 clones, with 88% observed a single time. The source material was peripheral blood. Receptor source: a woman aged 25 to 39 with COVID-19, enrolled during active disease.

The chain employs TRBV11-2 and TRBJ2-7, with D maybe TRBD1 (5 bases). V lost 2 bases and J 1 base, leaving 9 bases between the germline ends. CDR3 length: 14 residues. Germline CDR1 is SGHAT and CDR2 is FQNNGV. The CDR3 nucleotides read TGTGCCAGCAGCTTACGACAGAGGTCCTACGAGCAGTACTTC. Its protein product is CASSLRQRSYEQYF.

The rearrangement links TRBV7-2 to TRBJ2-7; possible D gene TRBD1, 5 bases. This CDR3 is built from 14 residues. Germline V lookup: CDR1 SGHTA, CDR2 FQGNSA. V lost 6 bases and J lost 1, with 13 bases in between. The CDR3 loop reads CASSPWTSSYEQYF. In DNA, the CDR3 is TGTGCCAGCAGTCCTTGGACATCTTCCTACGAGCAGTACTTC.

The chain carries TRBV5-1 and TRBJ2-2; 10 nucleotides align to TRBD1. CDR3 length equals 15 residues. Germline loops: CDR1 SGHRS, CDR2 YFSETQ. V trimming: 7 bases; J trimming: 4 bases; junction bases outside the gene matches: 7. The CDR3 DNA is TGCGCCAGCCGTAAGAGACAGGGGGCCACCGGGGAGCTGTTTTTT. It translates to CASRKRQGATGELFF.

The J gene is TRBJ2-1, the V gene TRBV2, with TRBD2 matching 7 bases. The CDR3 contains 15 residues. V lost 3 bases, J lost 2 bases, and 4 bases stayed unmatched. Germline CDR1 and CDR2: SNHLY and FYNNEI. CDR3 coding DNA: TGTGCCAGCAGTGAGGCGGGAGCAGCCTACAATGAGCAGTTCTTC. Its protein product is CASSEAGAAYNEQFF.

The chain carries TRBV24-1 and TRBJ2-1; the D gene is possibly TRBD1 (6 bases). Germline CDR1 reads KGHDR; CDR2 reads SFDVKD. V gave up 11 bases and J gave up 1 base, with 14 bases separating them. The CDR3 totals 14 residues. CDR3 DNA: TGTGCCATAGGGGGACATTTATCCTACAATGAGCAGTTCTTC. It codes for CAIGGHLSYNEQFF.

In this sample, this clone turned up once. The rearrangement links TRBV6-5 to TRBJ1-2; 8 bases agree with TRBD1. Germline values: CDR1 MNHEY, CDR2 SVGAGI. J gave up 7 bases and V 11 bases, and 6 bases lay outside the gene matches. This CDR3 spans 11 amino acids. The CDR3 sequence is CAAQGAGGYTF. In DNA, the CDR3 is TGTGCCGCCCAGGGGGCTGGTGGCTACACCTTC.

Remarks on this clone: Distinct nucleotide sequences in the sample also encode this CDR3. CDR3 nucleotide sequence: TGTGCCAGCAGTGAACTAGCGGGGGGCTCCTACGAGCAGTACTTC. Translation gives CASSELAGGSYEQYF. The V and J genes are TRBV6-1 and TRBJ2-7; 11 bases are a match to TRBD2. Per germline, CDR1 MNHNS and CDR2 SASEGT. CDR3 size: 15 residues. Trimming took 2 bases from V and 0 from J; bases not matched to a gene: 0.

As for this clone: In the same sample, other DNA sequences code for this CDR3. CDR3 nucleotide sequence: TGTGCCAGTAGTTCCGGACAGGGATCCTACGAGCAGTACTTC. This sequence encodes CASSSGQGSYEQYF. The chain couples TRBV19 to TRBJ2-7; 8 bases line up with TRBD1. The germline gives CDR1 LNHDA, CDR2 SQIVND (reference sequence). The CDR3 loop spans 14 amino acids. Trimming removed 5 bases from V and 1 base from J; junction bases left unmatched: 4.

The rearrangement joins TRBV5-1 to TRBJ2-1; 14 bases are shared with TRBD2. The length of the CDR3 is 15 residues. Per germline, CDR1 SGHRS and CDR2 YFSETQ. The V segment lost 4 bases and the J segment 6 bases; nucleotides outside the gene matches: 3. The CDR3 DNA sequence: TGCGCCAGCAGCGGGGGGACTAGCGGGAGCAATGAGCAGTTCTTC. Encoded protein: CASSGGTSGSNEQFF. Full variable domain (remainder filled in from reference TRBV5-1 and TRBJ2-1): KAGVTQTPRYLIKTRGQQVTLSCSPISGHRSVSWYQQTPGQGLQFLFEYFSETQRNKGNFPGRFSGRQFSNSRSEMNVSTLELGDSALYLCASSGGTSGSNEQFFGPGTRLTVL.

The chain couples TRBV24-1 to TRBJ1-1; TRBD1 aligns across 7 bases. V gave up 8 bases and J gave up 1 base; unmatched junction bases: 3. The CDR3 runs 13 residues. Per germline, CDR1 KGHDR and CDR2 SFDVKD. DNA of the CDR3: TGTGCCACCACCTCAGGGGGGAACACTGAAGCTTTCTTT. Protein: CATTSGGNTEAFF.

The gene calls are TRBV18 and TRBJ2-3; weak D call: TRBD1 (6 bases). Germline V gene sequence: CDR1 KGHSH, CDR2 LQKENI. V shed 0 bases and J shed 2 bases, with 9 bases lying between them. This CDR3 has 15 residues. CDR3 DNA: TGTGCCAGCTCACCACCGACAGGAGCCACAGATACGCAGTATTTT. It codes for CASSPPTGATDTQYF. Complete variable domain (other parts from reference TRBV18 and TRBJ2-3): NAGVMQNPRHLVRRRGQEARLRCSPMKGHSHVYWYRQLPEEGLKFMVYLQKENIIDESGMPKERFSAEFPKEGPSILRIQQVVRGDSAAYFCASSPPTGATDTQYFGPGTRLTVL.

V is TRBV3-1 (or the pseudogene TRBV3-2) and J is TRBJ1-3; D is ambiguous. The CDR3 has 13 residues. The V end lost 5 bases, the J end lost 4 bases, and 9 bases lay between the germline ends. The germline V gene has CDR1 LGHDT and CDR2 YNNKEL (reference sequence). The DNA of the CDR3 is TGTGCCAGCAGCACGGGTGCGGGAAACACCATATATTTT. This encodes CASSTGAGNTIYF.

This chain joins TRBV25-1 and TRBJ2-7; 9 bases are shared with TRBD2. After removal of 4 bases from V and 3 bases from J, the junction contained 4 bases not matched to a gene. CDR1 is MGHDK and CDR2 is SYGVNS in the germline V gene. The CDR3 covers 14 residues. The CDR3 DNA is TGTGCCAGCAGTGCCGGGACTAGCCTCTACGAGCAGTACTTC. This gives the protein CASSAGTSLYEQYF.